This T cell receptor beta chain derives from a study of spatial heterogeneity in lung cancer. Turning to the study itself: Beta-chain sequences consistently outnumbered alpha-chain sequences in detection.

Time point of the sample: sample taken at primary tumor resection. Whole RNA, which was extracted from tumor, nontumor lung tissue or frozen PBMC, was sequenced without any cell sorting. TCRdb redid the calling of the 5' RACE reads with MiXCR, one entry per CDR3 protein. The table has tens of thousands of distinct CDR3 sequences, approximately 12% seen once. Looked up from germline, CDR1 is PRHDT and CDR2 is FYEKMQ (reference sequence). The CDR3 sequence is 15 residues long. J gave up 5 bases and V 7 bases, and 11 bases lay outside the gene matches. This clonotype was counted between two and nine times.

This specimen was PBMCs, taken at surgery. The J gene is TRBJ2-7, the V gene TRBV13; TRBD2 agrees at 10 bases. This TCR derives from a male donor with early-stage non-small cell lung cancer. The CDR3 coding sequence is TGTGCCAGCACCCCCCTCAGCGGGGGGGCCAACGAGCAGTACTTC. Encoded protein: CASTPLSGGANEQYF.